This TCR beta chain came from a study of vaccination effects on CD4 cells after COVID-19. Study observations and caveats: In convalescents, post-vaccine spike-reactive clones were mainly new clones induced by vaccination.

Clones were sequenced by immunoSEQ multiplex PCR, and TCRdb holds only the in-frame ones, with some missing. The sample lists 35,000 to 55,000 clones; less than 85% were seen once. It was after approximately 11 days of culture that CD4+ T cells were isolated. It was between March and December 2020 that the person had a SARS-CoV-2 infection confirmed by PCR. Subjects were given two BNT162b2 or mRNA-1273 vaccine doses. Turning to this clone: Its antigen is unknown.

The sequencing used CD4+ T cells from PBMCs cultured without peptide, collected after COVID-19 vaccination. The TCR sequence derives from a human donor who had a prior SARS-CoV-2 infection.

This CDR3 reads CASSYGTDYSGANVLTF. The CDR3 DNA is TGTGCCAGCAGTTACGGGACGGACTACTCTGGGGCCAACGTCCTGACTTTC. The rearrangement joins TRBV6-2 or TRBV6-3 to TRBJ2-6, with a weak D call TRBD2 (6 bases). Between the trimmed V and J ends, which lost 2 bases and 0 bases, there was a span of 11 bases. The CDR3 spans 17 residues. Per germline, CDR1 MNHEY and CDR2 SVGEGT.